This TCR beta chain is drawn from a study of T cells after yellow fever vaccination. For the study at large: Those fractions that held only low numbers of cells were prepared using the SMART-Seq v4 Ultra Low Input RNA kit.

In this sample, this clonotype turned up a few times. The CDR3 totals 16 residues. V shed 8 bases and J shed 10 bases, with 29 bases lying between them. CDR1 and CDR2 (germline): LNHDA, SQIVND (reference sequence). Each CDR3 protein gets one entry after TCRdb re-called the 5' RACE reads with MiXCR. The sample contains 400,000 or so distinct CDR3 sequences, under 20% of which appear only once. The source material was PBMCs, sampled before the yellow fever booster vaccination. The rearrangement uses TRBV19 and TRBJ1-1, with D perhaps matching TRBD1 (5 bases). The clonotype originates from a man younger than 30 who received the YFV17D yellow fever vaccine. CDR3 sequence reads: CASPYGCGAPPPRAFF. The CDR3 bases are TGTGCCAGTCCCTATGGATGTGGGGCGCCGCCCCCAAGAGCTTTCTTT.